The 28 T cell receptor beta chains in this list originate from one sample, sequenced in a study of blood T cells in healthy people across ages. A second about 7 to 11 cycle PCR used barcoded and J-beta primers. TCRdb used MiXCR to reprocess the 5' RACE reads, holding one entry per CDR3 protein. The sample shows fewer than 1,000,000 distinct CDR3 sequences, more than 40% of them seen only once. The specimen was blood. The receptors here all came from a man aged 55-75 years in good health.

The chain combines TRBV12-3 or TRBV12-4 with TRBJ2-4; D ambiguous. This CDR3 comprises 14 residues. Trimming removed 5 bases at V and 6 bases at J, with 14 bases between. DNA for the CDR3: TGTGCCAGCAGTCGAAAGGACGGCAGAAACATTCAGTACTTC. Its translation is CASSRKDGRNIQYF.

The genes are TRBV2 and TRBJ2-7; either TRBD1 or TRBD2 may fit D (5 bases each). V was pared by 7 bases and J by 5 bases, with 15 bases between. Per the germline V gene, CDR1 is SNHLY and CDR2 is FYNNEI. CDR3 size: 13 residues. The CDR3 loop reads CASNNFQGHEQYF. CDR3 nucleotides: TGTGCCAGCAACAACTTTCAGGGACACGAGCAGTACTTC.

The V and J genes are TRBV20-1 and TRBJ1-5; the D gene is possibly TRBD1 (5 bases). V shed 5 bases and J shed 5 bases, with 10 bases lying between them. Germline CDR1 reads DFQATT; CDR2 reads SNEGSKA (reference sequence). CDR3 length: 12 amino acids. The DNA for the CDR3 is TGCAGTGCTGGGGGTCTCTATCAGCCCCAGCATTTT. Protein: CSAGGLYQPQHF.

CDR3 residues: CSARDLAGVDEQYF. CDR3 coding DNA: TGCAGTGCTAGAGATCTTGCGGGAGTTGACGAGCAGTACTTC. This chain links TRBV20-1 with TRBJ2-5; 7 positions match TRBD2. Judging by the DNA end, TRBJ2-7 fits better; the J call may be wrong. This CDR3 contains 14 residues. Per germline, CDR1 DFQATT and CDR2 SNEGSKA (reference sequence).

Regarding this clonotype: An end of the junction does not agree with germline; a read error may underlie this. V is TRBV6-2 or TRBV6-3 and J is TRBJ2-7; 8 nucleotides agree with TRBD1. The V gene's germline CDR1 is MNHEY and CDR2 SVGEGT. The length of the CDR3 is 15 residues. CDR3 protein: CASSYSGRGRLELYF. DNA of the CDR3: TGTGCCAGCAGTTACTCGGGCAGGGGGCGTCTCGAGCTGTACTTC.

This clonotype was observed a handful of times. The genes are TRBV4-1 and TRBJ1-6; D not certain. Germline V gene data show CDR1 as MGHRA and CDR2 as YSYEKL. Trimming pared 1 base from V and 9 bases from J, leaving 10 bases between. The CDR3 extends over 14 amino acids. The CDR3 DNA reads TGCGCCAGCAGCCAAGCCACGGCTGCTTCACCCCTCCACTTT. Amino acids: CASSQATAASPLHF.

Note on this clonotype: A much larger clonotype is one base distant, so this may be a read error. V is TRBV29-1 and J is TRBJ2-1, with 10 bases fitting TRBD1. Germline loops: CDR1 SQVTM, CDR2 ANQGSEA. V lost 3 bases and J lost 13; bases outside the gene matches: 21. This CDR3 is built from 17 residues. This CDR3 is CSVEVGGTGAAQETQFF. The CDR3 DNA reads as TGCAGCGTTGAGGTGGGCGGGACAGGGGCCGCTCAAGAGACCCAGTTCTTC.

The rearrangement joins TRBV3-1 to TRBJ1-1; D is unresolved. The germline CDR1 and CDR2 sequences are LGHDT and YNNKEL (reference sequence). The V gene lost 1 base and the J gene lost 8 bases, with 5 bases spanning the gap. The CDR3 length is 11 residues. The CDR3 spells CASSQGGEAFF. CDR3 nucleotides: TGTGCCAGCAGCCAAGGCGGCGAAGCTTTCTTT.

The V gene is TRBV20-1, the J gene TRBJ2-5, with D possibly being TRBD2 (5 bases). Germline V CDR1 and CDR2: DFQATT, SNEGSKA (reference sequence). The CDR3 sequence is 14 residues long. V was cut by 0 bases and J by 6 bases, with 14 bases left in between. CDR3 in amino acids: CSARDPGSHQTQYF. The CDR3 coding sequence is TGCAGTGCTAGAGATCCGGGATCCCATCAGACCCAGTACTTC.

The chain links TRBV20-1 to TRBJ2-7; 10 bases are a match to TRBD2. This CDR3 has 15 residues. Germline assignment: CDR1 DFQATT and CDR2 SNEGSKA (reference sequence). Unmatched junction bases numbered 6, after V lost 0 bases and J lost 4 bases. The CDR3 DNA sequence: TGCAGTGCTAGAGATGTCAGCGGGAGGGTTTACGAGCAGTACTTC. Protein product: CSARDVSGRVYEQYF.

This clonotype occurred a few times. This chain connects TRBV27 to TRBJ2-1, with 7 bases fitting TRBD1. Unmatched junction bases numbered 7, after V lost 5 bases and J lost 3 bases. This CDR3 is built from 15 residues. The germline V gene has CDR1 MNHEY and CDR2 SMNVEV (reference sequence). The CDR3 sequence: CASSLQGDVYNEQFF. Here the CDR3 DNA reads TGTGCCAGCAGTCTCCAGGGGGATGTCTACAATGAGCAGTTCTTC.

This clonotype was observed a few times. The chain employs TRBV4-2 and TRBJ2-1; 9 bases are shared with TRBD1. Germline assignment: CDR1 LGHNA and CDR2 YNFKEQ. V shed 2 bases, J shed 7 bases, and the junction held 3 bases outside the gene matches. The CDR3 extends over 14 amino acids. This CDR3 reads CASSQLGTGNEQFF. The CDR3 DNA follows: TGTGCCAGCAGCCAACTCGGGACAGGGAATGAGCAGTTCTTC.

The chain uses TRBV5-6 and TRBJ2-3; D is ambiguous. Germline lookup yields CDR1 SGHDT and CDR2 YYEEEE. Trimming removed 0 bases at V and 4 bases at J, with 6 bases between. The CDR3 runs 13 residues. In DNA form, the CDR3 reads TGTGCCAGCAGCTTGGACAGAGCAGATACGCAGTATTTT. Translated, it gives CASSLDRADTQYF.

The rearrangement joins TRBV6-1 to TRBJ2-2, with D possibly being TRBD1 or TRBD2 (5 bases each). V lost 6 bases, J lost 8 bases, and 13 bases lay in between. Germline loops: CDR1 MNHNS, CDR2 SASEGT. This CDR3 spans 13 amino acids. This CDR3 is CASRITGGGELFF. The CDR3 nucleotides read TGTGCCAGCAGAATAACAGGCGGGGGGGAGCTGTTTTTT.

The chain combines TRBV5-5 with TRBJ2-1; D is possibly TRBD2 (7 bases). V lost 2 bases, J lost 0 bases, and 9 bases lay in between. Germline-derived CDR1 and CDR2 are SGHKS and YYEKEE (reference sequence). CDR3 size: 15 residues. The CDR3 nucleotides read TGTGCCAGCAGCTTTGGGGGGGCCTCCTACAATGAGCAGTTCTTC. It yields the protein CASSFGGASYNEQFF.

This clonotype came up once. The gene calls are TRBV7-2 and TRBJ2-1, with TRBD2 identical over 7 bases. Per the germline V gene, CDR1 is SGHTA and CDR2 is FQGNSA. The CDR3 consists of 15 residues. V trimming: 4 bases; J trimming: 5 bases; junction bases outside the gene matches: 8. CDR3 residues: CASSSMTSRNNEQFF. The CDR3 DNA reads TGTGCCAGCAGCTCCATGACTAGCCGCAACAATGAGCAGTTCTTC.

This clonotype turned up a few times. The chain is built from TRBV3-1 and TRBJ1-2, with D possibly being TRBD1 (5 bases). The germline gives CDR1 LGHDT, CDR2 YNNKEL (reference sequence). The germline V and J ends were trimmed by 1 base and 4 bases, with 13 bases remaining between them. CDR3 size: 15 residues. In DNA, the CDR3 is TGTGCCAGCAGCCAAGGGGGGAGCTCCCTCTATGGCTACACCTTC. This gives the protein CASSQGGSSLYGYTF.

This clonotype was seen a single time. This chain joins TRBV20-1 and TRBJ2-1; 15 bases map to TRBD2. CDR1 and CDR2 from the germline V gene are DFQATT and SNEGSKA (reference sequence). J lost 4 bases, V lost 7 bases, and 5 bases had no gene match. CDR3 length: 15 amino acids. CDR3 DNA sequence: TGCAGTGTACAAGGGACTAGCGGGGGGTACAATGAGCAGTTCTTC. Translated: CSVQGTSGGYNEQFF.

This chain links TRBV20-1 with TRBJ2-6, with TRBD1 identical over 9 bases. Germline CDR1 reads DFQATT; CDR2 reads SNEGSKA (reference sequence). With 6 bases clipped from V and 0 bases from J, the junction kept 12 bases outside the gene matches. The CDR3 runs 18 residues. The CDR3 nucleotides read TGCAGTGCCCAAGACAGGGGGGCCAGGGTCTCTGGGGCCAACGTCCTGACTTTC. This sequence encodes CSAQDRGARVSGANVLTF.

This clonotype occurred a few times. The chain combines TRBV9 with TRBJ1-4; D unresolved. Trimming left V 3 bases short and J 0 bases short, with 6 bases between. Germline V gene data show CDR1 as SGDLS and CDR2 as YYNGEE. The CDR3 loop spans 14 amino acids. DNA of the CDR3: TGTGCCAGCAGCGGGGGTGCAACTAATGAAAAACTGTTTTTT. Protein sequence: CASSGGATNEKLFF.

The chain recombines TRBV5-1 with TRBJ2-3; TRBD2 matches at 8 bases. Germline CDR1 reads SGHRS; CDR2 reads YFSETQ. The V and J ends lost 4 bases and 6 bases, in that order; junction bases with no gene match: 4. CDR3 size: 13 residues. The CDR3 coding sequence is TGCGCCAGCAGCCTCGAGCGGGAGGATACGCAGTATTTT. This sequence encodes CASSLEREDTQYF.

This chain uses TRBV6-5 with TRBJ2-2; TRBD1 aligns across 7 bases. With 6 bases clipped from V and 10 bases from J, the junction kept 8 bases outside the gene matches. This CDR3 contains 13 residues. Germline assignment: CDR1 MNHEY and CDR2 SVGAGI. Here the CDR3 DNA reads TGTGCCAGCAGGAAGGGACAGTCGATGGAGCTGTTTTTT. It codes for CASRKGQSMELFF.

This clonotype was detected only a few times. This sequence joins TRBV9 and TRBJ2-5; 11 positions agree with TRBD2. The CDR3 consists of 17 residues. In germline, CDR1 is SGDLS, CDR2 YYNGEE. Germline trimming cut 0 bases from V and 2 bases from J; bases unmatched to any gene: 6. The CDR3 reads CASSVGASGGPQETQYF. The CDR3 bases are TGTGCCAGCAGCGTAGGGGCTAGCGGGGGGCCTCAAGAGACCCAGTACTTC.

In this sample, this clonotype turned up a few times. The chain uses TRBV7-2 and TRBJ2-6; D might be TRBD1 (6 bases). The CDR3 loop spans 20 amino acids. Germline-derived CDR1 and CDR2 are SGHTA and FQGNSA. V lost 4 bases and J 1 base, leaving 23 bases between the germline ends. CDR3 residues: CASSSLPSGGFRSGANVLTF. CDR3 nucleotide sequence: TGTGCCAGCAGCTCCCTACCATCTGGGGGCTTCCGATCTGGGGCCAACGTCCTGACTTTC. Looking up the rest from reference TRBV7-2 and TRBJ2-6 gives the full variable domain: GAGVSQSPSNKVTEKGKDVELRCDPISGHTALYWYRQSLGQGLEFLIYFQGNSAPDKSGLPSDRFSAERTGGSVSTLTIQRTQQEDSAVYLCASSSLPSGGFRSGANVLTFGAGSRLTVL.

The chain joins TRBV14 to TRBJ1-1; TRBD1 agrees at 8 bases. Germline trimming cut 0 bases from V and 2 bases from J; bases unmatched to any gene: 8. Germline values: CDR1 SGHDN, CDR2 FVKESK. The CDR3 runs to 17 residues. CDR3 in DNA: TGTGCCAGCAGCCAAGAAATTGGGGACAGGTTAAACACTGAAGCTTTCTTT. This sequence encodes CASSQEIGDRLNTEAFF. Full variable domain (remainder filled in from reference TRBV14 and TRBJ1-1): EAGVTQFPSHSVIEKGQTVTLRCDPISGHDNLYWYRRVMGKEIKFLLHFVKESKQDESGMPNNRFLAERTGGTYSTLKVQPAELEDSGVYFCASSQEIGDRLNTEAFFGQGTRLTVV.

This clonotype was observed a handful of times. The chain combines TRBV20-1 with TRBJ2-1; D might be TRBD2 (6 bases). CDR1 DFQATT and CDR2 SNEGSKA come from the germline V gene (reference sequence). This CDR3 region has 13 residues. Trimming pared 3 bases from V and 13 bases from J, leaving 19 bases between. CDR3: CSASAAGKETQFF. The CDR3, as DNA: TGCAGTGCTAGCGCCGCGGGAAAAGAGACCCAGTTCTTC.

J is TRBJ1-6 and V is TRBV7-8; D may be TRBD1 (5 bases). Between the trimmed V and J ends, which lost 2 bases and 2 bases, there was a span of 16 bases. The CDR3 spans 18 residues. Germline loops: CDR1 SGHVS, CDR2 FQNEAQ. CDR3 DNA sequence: TGTGCCAGCAGCTTATCGGAGGGGCACAAAACCTATAATTCACCCCTCCACTTT. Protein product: CASSLSEGHKTYNSPLHF.

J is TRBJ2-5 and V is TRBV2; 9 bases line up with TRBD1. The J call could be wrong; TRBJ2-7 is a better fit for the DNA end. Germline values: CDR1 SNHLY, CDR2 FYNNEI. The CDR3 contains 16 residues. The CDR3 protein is CASTSLQGAFGYEQYF. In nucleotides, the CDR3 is TGTGCCAGCACCTCATTACAGGGGGCTTTCGGTTACGAGCAGTACTTC.